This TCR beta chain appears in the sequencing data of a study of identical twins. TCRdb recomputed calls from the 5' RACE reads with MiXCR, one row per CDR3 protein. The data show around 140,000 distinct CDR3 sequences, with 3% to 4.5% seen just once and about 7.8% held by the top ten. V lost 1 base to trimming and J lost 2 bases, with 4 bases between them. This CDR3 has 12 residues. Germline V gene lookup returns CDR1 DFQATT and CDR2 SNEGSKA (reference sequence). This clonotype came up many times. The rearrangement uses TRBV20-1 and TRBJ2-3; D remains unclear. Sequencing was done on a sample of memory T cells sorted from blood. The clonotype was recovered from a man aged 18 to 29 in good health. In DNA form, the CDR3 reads TGCAGTGCTAGAGGTGTCACAGATACGCAGTATTTT. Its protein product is CSARGVTDTQYF.